This TCR beta chain was captured in a study of shared clonotypes between healthy human individuals. Germline trimming cut 3 bases from V and 7 bases from J; bases unmatched to any gene: 5. The germline V gene has CDR1 MNHEY and CDR2 SMNVEV (reference sequence). The CDR3 is 13 residues long. Deep was the level used in running the assay. Each unsorted PBMC replicate got 300 ng genomic DNA, roughly 30,000 genomes. TCRdb keeps only in-frame clones here, not all; method: immunoSEQ multiplex PCR. The table shows around 510,000 clones, with about 80% occurring only once. The study drew its donors from healthy HIV-negative adults without recent acute infections or vaccinations.

Sequenced: PBMCs. The sequence came from a woman aged 40 to 50 in good health. Some clones in this sample may be carry-over from other donors' samples. The chain uses TRBV27 and TRBJ1-2, with 7 bases aligning to TRBD1. The CDR3 is CASSFDRVGGYTF. The DNA of the CDR3 is TGTGCCAGCAGTTTCGACAGGGTCGGTGGCTACACCTTC.